These T cell receptor beta chains were read from a single sample in a study of T cell responses to AZD1222 COVID-19 vaccine. The table came from immunoSEQ multiplex PCR; TCRdb's copy has only in-frame clones and leaves some out. Of more than 95,000 clones in the sample, roughly 88% were seen once. The specimen comprised peripheral blood, sampled on day 0 of AZD1222 vaccination. These receptors all come from an adult in good health. Each CDR3 is given with its conserved first and last residue. Fields, in order: D gene, J gene, clone size, V gene, CDR3 protein, CDR3 DNA. A D gene is named only where the DNA matches it firmly. Size is omitted from some rows. Given values are once, few, many or a class for expanded clones.

>TRBD1|TRBJ1-5|once|TRBV28
CASSLYIRGNNQPQHF
TGTGCCAGCAGTTTATATATCAGGGGGAACAATCAGCCCCAGCATTTT
>TRBD1|TRBJ2-1|once|TRBV12-5
CASGSGQGNEQFF
TGTGCTAGTGGTAGTGGACAGGGCAATGAGCAGTTCTTC
>TRBD1|TRBJ1-4|.|TRBV19
CASTPSFGQDEKLFF
TGTGCCAGTACTCCCAGTTTTGGACAGGATGAAAAACTGTTTTTT
>TRBD2|TRBJ2-2|.|TRBV5-1
CASTLLAGVRAGELFF
TGCGCCAGCACTCTTCTAGCGGGAGTTAGGGCCGGGGAGCTGTTTTTT
>.|TRBJ1-2|.|TRBV6-5
CASSYGGPPNYGYTF
TGTGCCAGCAGTTACGGGGGCCCCCCTAACTATGGCTACACCTTC
>.|TRBJ2-1|.|TRBV6-2/TRBV6-3
CASSYQTGTKGEQFF
TGTGCCAGCAGTTACCAGACAGGGACTAAGGGTGAGCAGTTCTTC
>.|TRBJ2-7|.|TRBV7-2
CASSLTFRGGEYF
TGTGCCAGCAGCTTAACCTTCCGGGGAGGAGAGTACTTC
>.|TRBJ1-1|.|TRBV3-1/TRBV3-2
CASSQRGRDEAFF
TGTGCCAGCAGCCAGAGGGGGAGGGATGAAGCTTTCTTT
>TRBD2|TRBJ2-2|.|TRBV25-1
CASSRGVTGELFF
TGTGCCAGCAGTCGGGGGGTAACCGGGGAGCTGTTTTTT
>.|TRBJ2-3|.|TRBV24-1
CATSALQMGDTQYF
TGTGCCACCAGTGCCCTCCAGATGGGAGATACGCAGTATTTT
>TRBD2|TRBJ2-7|.|TRBV4-2
CASSLTSGLYEQYF
TGTGCCAGCAGTCTCACTAGCGGGCTTTACGAGCAGTACTTC
>.|TRBJ2-7|.|TRBV4-3
CASSPRDGAYEQYF
TGCGCCAGCAGCCCCCGGGACGGGGCCTACGAGCAGTACTTC
>.|TRBJ1-5|.|TRBV6-2/TRBV6-3
CASSDRLPPTLYSNQPQHF
TGTGCCAGCAGCGACAGACTTCCACCCACGCTATATAGCAATCAGCCCCAGCATTTT
>.|TRBJ1-5|.|TRBV4-3
CASSQDRWGGQPQHF
TGCGCCAGCAGCCAAGATCGATGGGGAGGTCAGCCCCAGCATTTT
>.|TRBJ2-3|.|TRBV5-1
CASSAGTNTDTQYF
TGCGCCAGCAGCGCCGGGACCAATACAGATACGCAGTATTTT
>TRBD1|TRBJ1-2|.|TRBV19
CASSRQGSYGYTF
TGTGCCAGTAGCCGACAGGGTAGCTATGGCTACACCTTC
>.|TRBJ2-5|.|TRBV6-5
CASSSTAGGTQYF
TGTGCCAGCTCGTCAACTGCTGGCGGGACCCAGTACTTC
>.|TRBJ1-3|.|TRBV27
CASSLSPLQGSGNTIYF
TGTGCCAGCAGTTTATCGCCACTTCAGGGATCAGGAAACACCATATATTTT
>.|TRBJ2-3|.|TRBV6-5
CASTKGPRSTDTQYF
TGTGCCAGCACCAAGGGTCCTCGCAGCACAGATACGCAGTATTTT
>TRBD1|TRBJ2-1|.|TRBV5-1
CASSLGGSSYNEQFF
TGCGCCAGCAGCTTAGGGGGCAGCTCCTACAATGAGCAGTTCTTC
>.|TRBJ2-3|.|TRBV7-8
CASSSRGEGDTQYF
TGTGCCAGCAGCTCGAGAGGCGAGGGGGATACGCAGTATTTT
>.|TRBJ1-5|.|TRBV5-6
CASSGGWGELGNQPQHF
TGTGCCAGCAGCGGTGGTTGGGGCGAACTTGGCAATCAGCCCCAGCATTTT
>.|TRBJ1-2|few|TRBV10-3
CAISGHGNYGYTF
TGTGCCATCAGTGGGCACGGTAACTATGGCTACACCTTC
>.|TRBJ1-1|few|TRBV7-2
CASSLGSPNTEAFF
TGTGCCAGCAGCTTAGGAAGCCCCAACACTGAAGCTTTCTTT
>TRBD1|TRBJ2-1|once|TRBV5-1
CASSRQGYHNEQFF
TGCGCCAGCAGCCGACAGGGATACCACAATGAGCAGTTCTTC
>.|TRBJ2-7|.|TRBV5-6
CASSFLGYEQYF
TGTGCCAGCAGCTTTCTAGGATACGAGCAGTACTTC
>TRBD1|TRBJ1-1|.|TRBV19
CASSPRDRGAFF
TGTGCCAGTAGTCCCCGGGACAGGGGAGCTTTCTTT
>.|TRBJ2-1|.|TRBV30
CAWRGRGKNEQFF
TGTGCCTGGAGGGGGAGGGGGAAGAATGAGCAGTTCTTC
>.|TRBJ1-1|.|TRBV3-1/TRBV3-2
CASSRGDTEAFF
TGTGCCAGCAGCCGAGGGGACACTGAAGCTTTCTTT
>.|TRBJ1-5|.|TRBV19
CASSIKGEGQPQHF
TGTGCCAGTAGTATTAAGGGGGAGGGGCAGCCCCAGCATTTT
>.|TRBJ2-4|.|TRBV7-2
CASSLGAIRKGIQYF
TGTGCCAGCAGCTTAGGGGCTATCCGTAAGGGAATTCAGTACTTC
>TRBD2|TRBJ2-7|.|TRBV27
CASSHLGAGGIEEQYF
TGTGCCAGCAGTCATTTAGGCGCGGGGGGCATAGAGGAGCAGTACTTC
>TRBD1|TRBJ1-1|.|TRBV6-5
CASQGRGRVVTEAFF
TGTGCCAGCCAGGGCAGGGGGCGGGTAGTCACTGAAGCTTTCTTT
>TRBD1|TRBJ2-7|.|TRBV29-1
CSVEARQGVSYEQYF
TGCAGCGTTGAAGCCCGACAGGGGGTCTCCTACGAGCAGTACTTC
>.|TRBJ2-4|.|TRBV5-1
CASSPAQGFERVKNIQYF
TGCGCCAGCAGCCCAGCCCAGGGGTTTGAAAGGGTCAAAAACATTCAGTACTTC
>.|TRBJ1-5|.|TRBV7-2
CASSPRQGGQPQHF
TGTGCCAGCAGCCCGCGGCAGGGTGGTCAGCCCCAGCATTTT
>TRBD1|TRBJ2-1|.|TRBV24-1
CATSDRTGGSYNEQFF
TGTGCCACCAGTGACAGGACAGGGGGCTCCTACAATGAGCAGTTCTTC
>.|TRBJ1-3|.|TRBV15
CATSRAVGGSGNTIYF
TGTGCCACCAGCAGAGCTGTAGGGGGCTCTGGAAACACCATATATTTT